Each of the 7 T cell receptor beta chains below was sequenced from the same sample in a study of T-cell memory formation after mild COVID-19. TCRdb ran MiXCR on the 5' RACE reads and lists one entry per CDR3 protein. The sample includes 550,000 to 650,000 distinct CDR3 sequences, roughly 17% seen only once; the top ten take about 8.1%. The sequenced sample consisted of PBMCs or a T cell subset sorted from them (not recorded which). The receptors derive from an adult woman who had mild COVID-19 (a few samples of this study predate the infection). Cell type and time point are not known.

The chain is built from TRBV5-1 and TRBJ1-3; D might be TRBD1 (6 bases). Looked up from germline, CDR1 is SGHRS and CDR2 is YFSETQ. This CDR3 is 15 amino acids long. Deletions cut 3 bases from V and 2 bases from J, with 12 bases between. The CDR3 is CASSSGRTAGNTIYF. The CDR3 DNA follows: TGCGCCAGCAGCTCGGGTCGGACAGCTGGAAACACCATATATTTT.

The chain employs TRBV30 and TRBJ2-3, with a weak D call TRBD1 (5 bases). Deletions cut 1 base from V and 2 bases from J, with 10 bases between. Germline V gene sequence: CDR1 GTSNPN, CDR2 SVGIG (reference sequence). The CDR3 is 14 amino acids. The CDR3 nucleotides read TGTGCCTGGAGTGGGGGCTATCTCACAGATACGCAGTATTTT. Protein: CAWSGGYLTDTQYF. Drawing the rest from reference TRBV30 and TRBJ2-3, the complete variable domain is SQTIHQWPATLVQPVGSPLSLECTVEGTSNPNLYWYRQAAGRGLQLLFYSVGIGQISSEVPQNLSASRPQDRQFILSSKKLLLSDSGFYLCAWSGGYLTDTQYFGPGTRLTVL.

V and J are TRBV5-6 and TRBJ1-2; 8 nucleotides align to TRBD1. Germline V gives CDR1 SGHDT, CDR2 YYEEEE. This CDR3 has 14 amino acids. V was pared by 5 bases and J by 5 bases, with 8 bases of the junction left unmatched. The CDR3 here is CASSFQGARYGYTF. Here the CDR3 DNA reads TGTGCCAGCAGTTTTCAGGGGGCTCGATATGGCTACACCTTC. The entire variable domain, with the rest obtained from reference TRBV5-6 and TRBJ1-2, is as follows: DAGVTQSPTHLIKTRGQQVTLRCSPKSGHDTVSWYQQALGQGPQFIFQYYEEEERQRGNFPDRFSGHQFPNYSSELNVNALLLGDSALYLCASSFQGARYGYTFGSGTRLTVV.

The V and J genes are TRBV12-3 or TRBV12-4 and TRBJ1-1; the D gene is possibly TRBD1 (6 bases). This CDR3 contains 12 residues. CDR3 nucleotide sequence: TGTGCTTGTCGGGGGGCTGGCACTGAAGCTTTCTTT. Translated, it gives CACRGAGTEAFF.

The chain has TRBV30 and TRBJ2-1; D possibly uses TRBD1 or TRBD2 (6 bases each). Germline V lookup: CDR1 GTSNPN, CDR2 SVGIG (reference sequence). Trimming removed 2 bases from V and 5 bases from J, with 16 bases in between. The CDR3 covers 15 residues. CDR3 nucleotides: TGTGCCTGGAGTCGGGGGACACGAACACACAATGAGCAGTTCTTC. Protein: CAWSRGTRTHNEQFF.

In its sample, this clonotype was seen a few times. V is TRBV21-1 and J is TRBJ1-1. TRBV21-1 is shown as a pseudogene. The CDR3 has 16 residues. CDR3 DNA: TGTGCCAGCAGCAAATTCGATGGGGTGAAAAGCACTGAAGCTTTCTTT. This encodes CASSKFDGVKSTEAFF.

This clonotype was seen many times. J is TRBJ2-1 and V is TRBV4-1; maybe TRBD1 (5 bases). V lost 2 bases and J 1 base, leaving 12 bases between the germline ends. The germline V gene encodes CDR1 MGHRA and CDR2 YSYEKL. The CDR3 consists of 16 residues. DNA of the CDR3: TGCGCCAGCAGCCAACCGACAGACCGATCCTACAATGAGCAGTTCTTC. Amino acid sequence: CASSQPTDRSYNEQFF.